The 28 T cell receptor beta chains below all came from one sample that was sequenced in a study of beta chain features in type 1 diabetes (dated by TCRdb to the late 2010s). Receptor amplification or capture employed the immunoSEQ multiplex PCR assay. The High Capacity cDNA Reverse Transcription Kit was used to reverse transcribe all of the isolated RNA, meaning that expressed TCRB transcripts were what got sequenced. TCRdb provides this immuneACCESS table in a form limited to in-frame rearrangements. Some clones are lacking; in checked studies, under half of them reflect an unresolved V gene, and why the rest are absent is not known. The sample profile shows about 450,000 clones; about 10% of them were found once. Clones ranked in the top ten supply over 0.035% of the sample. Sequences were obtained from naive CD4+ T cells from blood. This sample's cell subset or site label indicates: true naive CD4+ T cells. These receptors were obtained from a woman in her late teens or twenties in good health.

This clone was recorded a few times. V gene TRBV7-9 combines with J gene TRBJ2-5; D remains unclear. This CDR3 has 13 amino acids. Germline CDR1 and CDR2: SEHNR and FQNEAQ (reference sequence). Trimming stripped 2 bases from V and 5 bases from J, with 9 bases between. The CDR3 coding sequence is TGTGCCAGCAGCTTATTTGCCGTTGAGACCCAGTACTTC. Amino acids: CASSLFAVETQYF.

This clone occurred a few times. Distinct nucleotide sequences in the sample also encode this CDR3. Here the CDR3 DNA reads TGCAGCGTGGACAGGGGAACAGATACGCAGTATTTT. It is translated as CSVDRGTDTQYF. The rearrangement uses TRBV29-1 and TRBJ2-3, with 9 positions matching TRBD1. This CDR3 contains 12 residues. J was trimmed by 3 bases and V by 6 bases; bases with no gene match: 1. Germline values: CDR1 SQVTM, CDR2 ANQGSEA.

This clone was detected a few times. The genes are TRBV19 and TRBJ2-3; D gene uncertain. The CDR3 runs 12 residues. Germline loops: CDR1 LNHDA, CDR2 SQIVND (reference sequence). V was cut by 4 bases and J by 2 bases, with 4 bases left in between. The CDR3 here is CASSRNTDTQYF. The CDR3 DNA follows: TGTGCCAGTAGTAGAAACACAGATACGCAGTATTTT. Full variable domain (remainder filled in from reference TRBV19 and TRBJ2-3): DGGITQSPKYLFRKEGQNVTLSCEQNLNHDAMYWYRQDPGQGLRLIYYSQIVNDFQKGDIAEGYSVSREKKESFPLTVTSAQKNPTAFYLCASSRNTDTQYFGPGTRLTVL.

The CDR3 DNA follows: TGTGCCAGCAGCTTGGGGGGGTGGAATTCACCCCTCCACTTT. Its translation: CASSLGGWNSPLHF. The chain couples TRBV7-2 to TRBJ1-6, with D tentatively TRBD1 (5 bases). The ends were cut back, 3 bases at V and 7 bases at J, with 10 bases in the middle. The CDR3 spans 14 residues. The germline V gene encodes CDR1 SGHTA and CDR2 FQGNSA. Drawing the rest from reference TRBV7-2 and TRBJ1-6, the complete variable domain is GAGVSQSPSNKVTEKGKDVELRCDPISGHTALYWYRQSLGQGLEFLIYFQGNSAPDKSGLPSDRFSAERTGGSVSTLTIQRTQQEDSAVYLCASSLGGWNSPLHFGNGTRLTVT.

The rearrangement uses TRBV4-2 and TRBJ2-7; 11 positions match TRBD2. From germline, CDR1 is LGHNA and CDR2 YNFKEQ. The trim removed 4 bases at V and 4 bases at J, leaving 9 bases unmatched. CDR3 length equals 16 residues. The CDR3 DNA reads TGTGCCAGCAGCCCCCAAACTAGCGGGAGTGGTTACGAGCAGTACTTC. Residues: CASSPQTSGSGYEQYF.

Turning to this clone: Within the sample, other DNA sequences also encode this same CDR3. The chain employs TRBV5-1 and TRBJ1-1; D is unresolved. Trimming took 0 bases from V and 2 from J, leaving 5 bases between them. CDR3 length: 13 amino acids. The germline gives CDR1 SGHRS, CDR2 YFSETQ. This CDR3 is CASSLVANTEAFF. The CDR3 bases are TGCGCCAGCAGCTTGGTGGCAAACACTGAAGCTTTCTTT.

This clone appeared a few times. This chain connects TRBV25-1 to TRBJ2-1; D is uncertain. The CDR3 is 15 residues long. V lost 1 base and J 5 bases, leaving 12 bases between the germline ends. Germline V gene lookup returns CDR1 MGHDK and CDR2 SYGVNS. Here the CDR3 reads CASSELAFGNNEQFF. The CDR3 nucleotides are TGTGCCAGCAGTGAATTAGCCTTCGGCAACAATGAGCAGTTCTTC.

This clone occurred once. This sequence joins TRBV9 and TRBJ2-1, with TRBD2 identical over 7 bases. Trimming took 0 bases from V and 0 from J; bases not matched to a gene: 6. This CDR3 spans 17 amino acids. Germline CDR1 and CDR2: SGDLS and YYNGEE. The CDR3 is CASSVGLAASSYNEQFF. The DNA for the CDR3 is TGTGCCAGCAGCGTAGGGCTAGCGGCAAGCTCCTACAATGAGCAGTTCTTC.

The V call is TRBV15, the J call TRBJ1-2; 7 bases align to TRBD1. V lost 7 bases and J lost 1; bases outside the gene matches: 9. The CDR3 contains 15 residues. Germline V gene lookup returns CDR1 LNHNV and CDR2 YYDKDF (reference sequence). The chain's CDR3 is CATTPGGALNYGYTF. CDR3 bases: TGTGCCACCACCCCAGGGGGTGCCCTTAACTATGGCTACACCTTC.

CDR3 bases: TGTGCCAGCAGCCGGCAACGGACCCGCTATGGCTACACCTTC. This encodes CASSRQRTRYGYTF. The rearrangement joins TRBV28 to TRBJ1-2; no definite D call. The V end was cut by 6 bases, the J end by 4 bases, with 15 bases between. Germline CDR1 and CDR2: MDHEN and SYDVKM. The CDR3 consists of 14 residues.

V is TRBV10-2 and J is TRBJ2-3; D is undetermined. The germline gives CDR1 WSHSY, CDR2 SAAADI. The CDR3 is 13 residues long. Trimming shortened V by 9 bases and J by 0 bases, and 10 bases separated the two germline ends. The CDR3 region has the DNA TGCGCCAGTAGGTGGGCTAGCACAGATACGCAGTATTTT. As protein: CASRWASTDTQYF.

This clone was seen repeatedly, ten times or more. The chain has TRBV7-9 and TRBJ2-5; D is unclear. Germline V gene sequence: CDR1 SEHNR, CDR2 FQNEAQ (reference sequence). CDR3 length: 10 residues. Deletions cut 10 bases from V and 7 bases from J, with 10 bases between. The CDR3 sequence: CATKKGTQYF. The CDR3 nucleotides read TGTGCCACGAAGAAAGGGACCCAGTACTTC. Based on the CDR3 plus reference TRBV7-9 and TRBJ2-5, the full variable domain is DTGVSQNPRHKITKRGQNVTFRCDPISEHNRLYWYRQTLGQGPEFLTYFQNEAQLEKSRLLSDRFSAERPKGSFSTLEIQRTEQGDSAMYLCATKKGTQYFGPGTRLLVL.

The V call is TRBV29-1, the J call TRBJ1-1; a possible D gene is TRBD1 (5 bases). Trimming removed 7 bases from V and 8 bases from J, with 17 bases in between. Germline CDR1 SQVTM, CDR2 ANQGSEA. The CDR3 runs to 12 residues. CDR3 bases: TGCAGCGCGGGACGGTCGGGGCCGGAAGCTTTCTTT. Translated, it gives CSAGRSGPEAFF.

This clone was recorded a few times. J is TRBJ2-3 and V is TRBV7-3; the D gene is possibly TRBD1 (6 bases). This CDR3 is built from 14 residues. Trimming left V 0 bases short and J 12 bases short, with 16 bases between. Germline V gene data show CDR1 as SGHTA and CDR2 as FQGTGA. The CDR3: CASSLTTLGGLQYF. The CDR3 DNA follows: TGTGCCAGCAGCTTAACCACTCTTGGGGGCCTACAGTATTTT.

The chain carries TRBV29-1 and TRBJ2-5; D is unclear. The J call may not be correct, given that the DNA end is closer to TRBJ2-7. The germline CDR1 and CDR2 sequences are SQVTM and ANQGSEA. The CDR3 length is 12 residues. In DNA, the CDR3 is TGCAGCGTTGAGGAAGACTCCTACGAGCAGTACTTC. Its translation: CSVEEDSYEQYF.

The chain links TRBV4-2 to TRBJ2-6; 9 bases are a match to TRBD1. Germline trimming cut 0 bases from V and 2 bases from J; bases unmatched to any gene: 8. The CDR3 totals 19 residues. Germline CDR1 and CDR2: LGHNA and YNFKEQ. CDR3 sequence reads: CASSQETGTGSPGANVLTF. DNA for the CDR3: TGTGCCAGCAGCCAAGAAACCGGGACAGGGTCCCCTGGGGCCAACGTCCTGACTTTC.

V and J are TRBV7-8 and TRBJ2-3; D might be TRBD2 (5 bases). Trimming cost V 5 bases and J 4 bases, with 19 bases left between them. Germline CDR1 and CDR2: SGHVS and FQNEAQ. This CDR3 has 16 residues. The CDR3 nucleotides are TGTGCCAGCAGCCCACAACTAGGTCTTGGCCCAGATACGCAGTATTTT. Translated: CASSPQLGLGPDTQYF.

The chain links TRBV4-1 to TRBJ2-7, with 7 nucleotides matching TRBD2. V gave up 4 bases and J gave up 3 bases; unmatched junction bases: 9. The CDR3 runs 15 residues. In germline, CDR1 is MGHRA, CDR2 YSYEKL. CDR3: CASSRLAGDYYEQYV. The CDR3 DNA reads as TGCGCCAGCAGCCGTCTTGCGGGGGACTACTACGAGCAGTACGTC.

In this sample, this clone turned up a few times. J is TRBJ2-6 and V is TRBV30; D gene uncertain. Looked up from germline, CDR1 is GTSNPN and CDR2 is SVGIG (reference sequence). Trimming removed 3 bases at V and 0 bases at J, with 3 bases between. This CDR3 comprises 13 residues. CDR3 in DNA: TGTGCCTGGAGCAACTCTGGGGCCAACGTCCTGACTTTC. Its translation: CAWSNSGANVLTF.

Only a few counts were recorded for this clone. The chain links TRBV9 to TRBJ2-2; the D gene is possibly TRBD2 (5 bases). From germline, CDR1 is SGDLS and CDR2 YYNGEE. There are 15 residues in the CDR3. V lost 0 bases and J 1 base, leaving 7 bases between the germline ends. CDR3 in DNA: TGTGCCAGCAGCGTAGCGGGATGGAACACCGGGGAGCTGTTTTTT. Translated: CASSVAGWNTGELFF. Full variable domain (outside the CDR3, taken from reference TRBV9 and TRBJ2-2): DSGVTQTPKHLITATGQRVTLRCSPRSGDLSVYWYQQSLDQGLQFLIQYYNGEERAKGNILERFSAQQFPDLHSELNLSSLELGDSALYFCASSVAGWNTGELFFGEGSRLTVL.

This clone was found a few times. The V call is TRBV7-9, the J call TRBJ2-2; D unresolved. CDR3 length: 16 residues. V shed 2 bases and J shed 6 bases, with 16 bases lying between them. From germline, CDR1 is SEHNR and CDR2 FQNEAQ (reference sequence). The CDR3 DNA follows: TGTGCCAGCAGCTTACTTTCGGATTGGAGACCCGGGGAGCTGTTTTTT. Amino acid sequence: CASSLLSDWRPGELFF.

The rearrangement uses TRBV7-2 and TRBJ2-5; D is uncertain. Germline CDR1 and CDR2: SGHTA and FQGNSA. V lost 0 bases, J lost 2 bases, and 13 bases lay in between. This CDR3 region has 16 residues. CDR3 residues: CASSLALLGIQETQYF. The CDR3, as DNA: TGTGCCAGCAGCTTAGCGCTTCTGGGGATTCAAGAGACCCAGTACTTC.

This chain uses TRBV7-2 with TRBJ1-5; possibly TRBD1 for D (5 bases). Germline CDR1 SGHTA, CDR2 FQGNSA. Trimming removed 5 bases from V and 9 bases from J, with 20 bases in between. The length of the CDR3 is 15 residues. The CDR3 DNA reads TGTGCCAGCAGCGGATCAGGGACCATAGTTCCGCCCCAGCATTTT. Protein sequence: CASSGSGTIVPPQHF. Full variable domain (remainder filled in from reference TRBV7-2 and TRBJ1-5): GAGVSQSPSNKVTEKGKDVELRCDPISGHTALYWYRQSLGQGLEFLIYFQGNSAPDKSGLPSDRFSAERTGGSVSTLTIQRTQQEDSAVYLCASSGSGTIVPPQHFGDGTRLSIL.

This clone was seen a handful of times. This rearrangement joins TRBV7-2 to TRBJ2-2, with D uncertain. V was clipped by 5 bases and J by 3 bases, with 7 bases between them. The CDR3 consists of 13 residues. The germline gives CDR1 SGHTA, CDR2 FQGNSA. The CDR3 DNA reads TGTGCCAGCAGCCAGATCCACACCGGGGAGCTGTTTTTT. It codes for CASSQIHTGELFF.

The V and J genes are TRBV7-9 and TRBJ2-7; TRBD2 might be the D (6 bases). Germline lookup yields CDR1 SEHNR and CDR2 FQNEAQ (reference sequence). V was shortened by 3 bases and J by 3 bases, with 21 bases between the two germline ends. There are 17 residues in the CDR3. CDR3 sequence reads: CASSLNHGASVLYEQYF. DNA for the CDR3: TGTGCCAGCAGCTTGAACCACGGGGCTAGCGTACTCTACGAGCAGTACTTC.

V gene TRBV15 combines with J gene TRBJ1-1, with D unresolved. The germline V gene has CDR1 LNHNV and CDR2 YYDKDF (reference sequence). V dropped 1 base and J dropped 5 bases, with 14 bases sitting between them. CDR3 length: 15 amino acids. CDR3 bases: TGTGCCACCAGCAGAGGAGGATGGGAGCCGACTGAAGCTTTCTTT. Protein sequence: CATSRGGWEPTEAFF. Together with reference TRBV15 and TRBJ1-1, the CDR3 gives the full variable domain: DAMVIQNPRYQVTQFGKPVTLSCSQTLNHNVMYWYQQKSSQAPKLLFHYYDKDFNNEADTPDNFQSRRPNTSFCFLDIRSPGLGDTAMYLCATSRGGWEPTEAFFGQGTRLTVV.

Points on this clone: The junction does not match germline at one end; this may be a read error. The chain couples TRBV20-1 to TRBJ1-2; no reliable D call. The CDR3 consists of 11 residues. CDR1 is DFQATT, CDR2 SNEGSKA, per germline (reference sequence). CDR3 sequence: CSARADYGYTF. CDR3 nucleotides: TGCAGTGCTAGAGCGGACTACGGCTACACCTTC.

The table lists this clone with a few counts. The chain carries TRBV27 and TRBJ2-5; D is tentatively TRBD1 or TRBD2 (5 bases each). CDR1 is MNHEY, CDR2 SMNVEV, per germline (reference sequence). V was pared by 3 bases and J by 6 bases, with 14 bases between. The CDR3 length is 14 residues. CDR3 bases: TGTGCCAGCAGTTTGTCCGGGGCCGGGAAGACCCAGTACTTC. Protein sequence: CASSLSGAGKTQYF.